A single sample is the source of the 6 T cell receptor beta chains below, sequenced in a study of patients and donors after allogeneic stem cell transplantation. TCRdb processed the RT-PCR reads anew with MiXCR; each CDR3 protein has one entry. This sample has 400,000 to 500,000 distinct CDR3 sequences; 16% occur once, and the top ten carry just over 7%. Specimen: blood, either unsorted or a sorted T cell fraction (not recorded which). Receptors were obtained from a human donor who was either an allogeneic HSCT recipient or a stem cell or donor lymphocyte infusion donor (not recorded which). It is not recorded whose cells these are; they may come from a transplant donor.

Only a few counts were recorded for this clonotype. DNA of the CDR3: TGTGCCAGCAGCTTTGAGGGGGCTGGCTACACCTTC. Amino acid sequence: CASSFEGAGYTF. This chain uses TRBV12-3 or TRBV12-4 with TRBJ1-2, with TRBD1 matching 7 bases. The CDR3 is made up of 12 amino acids. Trimming at V came to 6 bases and at J to 7 bases, leaving 5 bases not matched to a gene.

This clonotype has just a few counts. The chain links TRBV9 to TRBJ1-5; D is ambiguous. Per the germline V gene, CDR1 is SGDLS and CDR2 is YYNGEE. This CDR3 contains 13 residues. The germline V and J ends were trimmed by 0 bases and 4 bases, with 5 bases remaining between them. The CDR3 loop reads CASSVDENQPQHF. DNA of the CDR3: TGTGCCAGCAGCGTAGACGAAAATCAGCCCCAGCATTTT.

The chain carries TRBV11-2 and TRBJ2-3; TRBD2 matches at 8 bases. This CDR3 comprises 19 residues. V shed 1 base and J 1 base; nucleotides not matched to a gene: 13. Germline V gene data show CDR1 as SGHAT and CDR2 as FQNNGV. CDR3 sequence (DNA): TGTGCCAGCAGCTTAGTATTAGGCGGGGGGCCTTGGGGCACAGATACGCAGTATTTT. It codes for CASSLVLGGGPWGTDTQYF.

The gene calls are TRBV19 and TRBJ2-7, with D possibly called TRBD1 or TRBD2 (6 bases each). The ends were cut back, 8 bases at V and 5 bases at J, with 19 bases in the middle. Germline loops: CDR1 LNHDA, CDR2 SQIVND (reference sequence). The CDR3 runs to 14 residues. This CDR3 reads CASEGRQGTNEQYF. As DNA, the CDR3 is TGTGCCAGTGAGGGGAGGCAGGGGACCAACGAGCAGTACTTC.

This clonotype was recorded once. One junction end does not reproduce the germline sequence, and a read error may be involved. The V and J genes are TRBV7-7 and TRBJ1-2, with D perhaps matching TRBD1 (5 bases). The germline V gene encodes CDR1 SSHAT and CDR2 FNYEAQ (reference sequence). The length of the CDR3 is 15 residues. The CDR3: CASSLEGREGYGYTF. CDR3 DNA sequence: TGTGCTAGCAGCTTAGAGGGACGGGAGGGCTATGGCTACACCTTC.

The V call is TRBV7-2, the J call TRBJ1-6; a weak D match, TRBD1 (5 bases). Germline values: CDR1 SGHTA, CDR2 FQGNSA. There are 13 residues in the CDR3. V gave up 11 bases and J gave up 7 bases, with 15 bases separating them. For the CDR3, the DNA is TGTGCCGGGGCGCTTCTCTCGAATTCACCCCTCCACTTT. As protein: CAGALLSNSPLHF.